The 25 T cell receptor beta chains below were found in one sample sequenced in a study of blood T cell repertoires in COVID-19. Some clones are missing from TCRdb's copy, which holds only in-frame ones; the method was immunoSEQ multiplex PCR. The data contain about 170,000 clones, approximately 91% of them seen just once; the ten biggest clones take up approximately 5%. Sequencing used peripheral blood. These receptors were obtained from a man between 18 and 29 years old with COVID-19, enrolled during active disease.

V and J are TRBV7-9 and TRBJ2-1; the match to TRBD2 covers 13 bases. CDR1 is SEHNR, CDR2 FQNEAQ, per germline (reference sequence). There are 14 residues in the CDR3. V gave up 5 bases and J gave up 15 bases; unmatched junction bases: 10. The CDR3 nucleotides are TGTGCCAGCAGCCTGGGAACTAGCGGGAGGGCTTGGTTCTTC. This gives the protein CASSLGTSGRAWFF. Combining the CDR3 with reference TRBV7-9 and TRBJ2-1 gives the whole variable domain DTGVSQNPRHKITKRGQNVTFRCDPISEHNRLYWYRQTLGQGPEFLTYFQNEAQLEKSRLLSDRFSAERPKGSFSTLEIQRTEQGDSAMYLCASSLGTSGRAWFFGPGTRLTVL.

The chain is built from TRBV11-2 and TRBJ1-2; 7 bases line up with TRBD1. CDR1 and CDR2 from the germline V gene are SGHAT and FQNNGV. The CDR3 runs 15 residues. V lost 0 bases, J lost 4 bases, and 5 bases stayed unmatched. CDR3 residues: CASSLDRAGGYGYTF. The CDR3 DNA reads as TGTGCCAGCAGCTTAGATCGGGCAGGGGGCTATGGCTACACCTTC.

Notes on this clone: At one end, the junction sequence differs from germline, possibly due to a read error. The chain is built from TRBV2 and TRBJ1-4; D is uncertain. Germline loops: CDR1 SNHLY, CDR2 FYNNEI. The CDR3 loop spans 15 amino acids. For the CDR3, the DNA is TGTGCCAGGAGTGGCAGACTATCAACTAATGAAAAACTGTTTTTT. Protein: CARSGRLSTNEKLFF.

This chain links TRBV30 with TRBJ2-2; 7 positions agree with TRBD2. Losses at the gene ends were 4 bases for V and 4 bases for J; bases not matched to a gene: 12. Germline CDR1 reads GTSNPN; CDR2 reads SVGIG (reference sequence). The CDR3 sequence is 16 residues long. Written as DNA, the CDR3 is TGTGCCTGGACTAGCGGAGCCCTCCCGAGCACCGGGGAGCTGTTTTTT. Its translation: CAWTSGALPSTGELFF.

The chain couples TRBV28 to TRBJ1-5, with no clear D. The V end was cut by 4 bases, the J end by 4 bases, with 8 bases between. CDR1 and CDR2 from the germline V gene are MDHEN and SYDVKM. The CDR3 sequence is 13 residues long. The CDR3 DNA follows: TGTGCCAGCAGTTGGGCTCAAAATCAGCCCCAGCATTTT. Protein sequence: CASSWAQNQPQHF.

J is TRBJ2-7 and V is TRBV5-6; 9 nucleotides align to TRBD1. The CDR3 is 14 amino acids. The V gene end was trimmed by 3 bases and the J gene end by 1 base; junction bases not matched to a gene: 2. Germline loops: CDR1 SGHDT, CDR2 YYEEEE. CDR3 loop: CASSWTGESYEQYF. CDR3 coding DNA: TGTGCCAGCAGCTGGACAGGGGAGTCCTACGAGCAGTACTTC.

The CDR3 sequence: CATSRSVNEQFF. The CDR3 nucleotides read TGTGCCACCAGTCGGTCGGTTAATGAGCAGTTCTTC. The rearrangement links TRBV24-1 to TRBJ2-1; D is uncertain. CDR3 length: 12 amino acids. CDR1 and CDR2 (germline): KGHDR, SFDVKD. V lost 6 bases and J 7 bases, leaving 9 bases between the germline ends.

This clone has only one observation. The CDR3 DNA reads as TGTGCCAGCAGTCCCTTAGCGGGAGGCAATGAGCAGTTCTTC. Its protein product is CASSPLAGGNEQFF. The V gene is TRBV6-5, the J gene TRBJ2-1; 10 bases are shared with TRBD2. V lost 5 bases to trimming and J lost 6 bases; unmatched junction nucleotides: 4. The CDR3 runs 14 residues. Germline CDR1 and CDR2: MNHEY and SVGAGI.

The genes are TRBV18 and TRBJ2-7, with D maybe TRBD1 (5 bases). Germline V gene data show CDR1 as KGHSH and CDR2 as LQKENI. Trimming shortened V by 3 bases and J by 4 bases, and 13 bases separated the two germline ends. The CDR3 sequence is 14 residues long. Here the CDR3 DNA reads TGTGCCAGCTCACCCCCGACAGACCAATACGAGCAGTACTTC. It yields the protein CASSPPTDQYEQYF.

This sequence joins TRBV18 and TRBJ1-1; 8 nucleotides line up with TRBD1. Per the germline V gene, CDR1 is KGHSH and CDR2 is LQKENI. Germline trimming cut 6 bases from V and 2 bases from J; bases unmatched to any gene: 8. This CDR3 contains 15 residues. The CDR3, as DNA: TGTGCCAGCTCTTTCGCCGGACAGGGAAACACTGAAGCTTTCTTT. Its translation: CASSFAGQGNTEAFF.

The chain recombines TRBV2 with TRBJ2-2; 12 bases fit TRBD1. The CDR3 contains 15 residues. The V gene end was trimmed by 7 bases and the J gene end by 3 bases; junction bases not matched to a gene: 3. Germline V lookup: CDR1 SNHLY, CDR2 FYNNEI. The CDR3 nucleotides read TGTGCCAGCACCGGGACAGGGGGCTACACCGGGGAGCTGTTTTTT. As protein: CASTGTGGYTGELFF.

The V and J genes are TRBV2 and TRBJ1-6; 8 nucleotides agree with TRBD1. This CDR3 spans 14 amino acids. V gave up 6 bases and J gave up 5 bases; unmatched junction bases: 3. The germline gives CDR1 SNHLY, CDR2 FYNNEI. The CDR3 loop is CASRKGQDNSPLHF. The CDR3 DNA reads as TGTGCCAGCAGAAAGGGACAGGATAATTCACCCCTCCACTTT.

The chain uses TRBV5-6 and TRBJ1-4, with D possibly matching TRBD1 (5 bases). V was trimmed by 7 bases and J by 8 bases, leaving 18 bases between them. The CDR3 is 14 amino acids. CDR1 SGHDT and CDR2 YYEEEE come from the germline V gene. CDR3 amino acids: CASGSGREEEKLFF. Here the CDR3 DNA reads TGTGCCAGCGGCTCGGGGCGGGAGGAGGAAAAACTGTTTTTT.

The V and J genes are TRBV4-3 and TRBJ1-4, with a possible D match to TRBD1 (5 bases). CDR3 length: 17 amino acids. Germline-derived CDR1 and CDR2 are LGHNA and YSLEER. Between the trimmed V and J ends, which lost 1 base and 4 bases, there was a span of 16 bases. DNA of the CDR3: TGCGCCAGCAGCCAAGGAACGGGGGTAACGAGTAATGAAAAACTGTTTTTT. Its translation is CASSQGTGVTSNEKLFF.

To note about this clone: One end of the junction varies from germline; a read error may be responsible. The CDR3 protein is CATSDSGGRWEKLLF. DNA of the CDR3: TGTGCCACCAGTGATTCGGGCGGGCGGTGGGAAAAACTGCTTTTT. The genes are TRBV24-1 and TRBJ1-4, with D hard to call. The length of the CDR3 is 15 residues. Germline loops: CDR1 KGHDR, CDR2 SFDVKD.

This chain links TRBV7-2 with TRBJ2-7; TRBD2 agrees at 10 bases. CDR1 and CDR2 from the germline V gene are SGHTA and FQGNSA. This CDR3 contains 18 residues. Trimming removed 2 bases from V and 4 bases from J; junction bases left unmatched: 14. CDR3 region: CASSLRFGLAGDSYEQYF. The CDR3 nucleotides are TGTGCCAGCAGCTTACGGTTTGGGCTAGCGGGAGATTCATACGAGCAGTACTTC.

J is TRBJ2-3 and V is TRBV29-1, with D unresolved. Trimming took off 1 base at V and 10 bases at J, with 18 bases between the two ends. The CDR3 loop spans 14 amino acids. Germline V CDR1 and CDR2: SQVTM, ANQGSEA. The CDR3 reads CSVEGRLRNEAQYF. The DNA for the CDR3 is TGCAGCGTTGAAGGGCGGCTCCGAAATGAGGCGCAGTATTTT.

The chain uses TRBV28 and TRBJ1-2; TRBD1 is a possible D gene (5 bases). The CDR3 covers 13 residues. Germline V lookup: CDR1 MDHEN, CDR2 SYDVKM. With 3 bases removed from V and 1 base from J, the gap between germline ends came to 6 bases. The CDR3 DNA reads TGTGCCAGCAGTTTTGACAGTAACTATGGCTACACCTTC. Translating gives CASSFDSNYGYTF.

Here the CDR3 reads CATSDYAGNEQYF. CDR3 nucleotides: TGTGCCACCAGTGATTACGCCGGGAACGAGCAGTACTTC. This sequence joins TRBV24-1 and TRBJ2-7; perhaps TRBD2 as D (5 bases). This CDR3 spans 13 amino acids. Trimming removed 2 bases from V and 5 bases from J, with 9 bases in between. Germline lookup yields CDR1 KGHDR and CDR2 SFDVKD.

This clone was observed once. For the CDR3, the DNA is TGTGCCAGCAGCTCCTATAGCGGGAGGAGCTCCTACGAGCAGTACTTC. Translated, it gives CASSSYSGRSSYEQYF. The chain carries TRBV11-2 and TRBJ2-7; 10 bases are a match to TRBD2. Germline assignment: CDR1 SGHAT and CDR2 FQNNGV. The J segment lost 0 bases and the V segment lost 4 bases, leaving 6 bases of the junction unmatched. The CDR3 extends over 16 amino acids.

The rearrangement joins TRBV7-2 to TRBJ1-1, with D possibly being TRBD1 (6 bases). Germline assignment: CDR1 SGHTA and CDR2 FQGNSA. This CDR3 comprises 14 residues. V was cut by 5 bases and J by 7 bases, with 17 bases left in between. This CDR3 is CASSLREGVSEAFF. The CDR3 DNA reads as TGTGCCAGCAGCCTCCGGGAGGGGGTGAGTGAAGCTTTCTTT.

V gene TRBV7-3 combines with J gene TRBJ1-2; no firm D call. V was clipped by 1 base and J by 9 bases, with 12 bases between them. There are 13 residues in the CDR3. Germline CDR1 reads SGHTA; CDR2 reads FQGTGA. Written as DNA, the CDR3 is TGTGCCAGCAGCTTAAATATGGAGGGCAGCTACACCTTC. This encodes CASSLNMEGSYTF.

The chain combines TRBV24-1 with TRBJ1-2; D unclear. Germline CDR1 is KGHDR and CDR2 is SFDVKD. V was clipped by 4 bases and J by 3 bases, with 11 bases between them. The CDR3 runs 14 residues. CDR3 DNA: TGTGCCACCAGTGAACCGGGTCTAGACTATGGCTACACCTTC. This gives the protein CATSEPGLDYGYTF.

The chain uses TRBV28 and TRBJ1-1; possible D gene TRBD1, 5 bases. V was cut by 6 bases and J by 1 base, with 12 bases left in between. CDR1 and CDR2 from the germline V gene are MDHEN and SYDVKM. This CDR3 comprises 14 residues. CDR3 region: CASSFIQENTEAFF. The CDR3 DNA sequence: TGTGCCAGCAGCTTCATACAGGAGAACACTGAAGCTTTCTTT.

CDR3 nucleotides: TGCGCCAGCAGCCAGGGGACAGGGGGTTACGAGCAGTACTTC. Translation gives CASSQGTGGYEQYF. This chain links TRBV5-1 with TRBJ2-7, with 11 bases fitting TRBD1. The CDR3 loop spans 14 amino acids. Germline loops: CDR1 SGHRS, CDR2 YFSETQ. J lost 4 bases, V lost 4 bases, and 4 bases had no gene match. Using reference TRBV5-1 and TRBJ2-7 for the parts outside the CDR3, the full variable domain is KAGVTQTPRYLIKTRGQQVTLSCSPISGHRSVSWYQQTPGQGLQFLFEYFSETQRNKGNFPGRFSGRQFSNSRSEMNVSTLELGDSALYLCASSQGTGGYEQYFGPGTRLTVT.